This entry lists 28 T cell receptor beta chains sequenced from one sample in a study of blood T cell repertoires in COVID-19. Sequencing was performed with immunoSEQ multiplex PCR; in TCRdb, only in-frame clones are kept and a portion is missing. The table includes roughly 430,000 clones, 88% detected once. Sequencing used PBMCs or T cells enriched from blood (not recorded which). The receptors come from a woman in her 40s with acute COVID-19.

Remarks on this clone: The identical CDR3 is also encoded by other nucleotide sequences in the sample. The rearrangement links TRBV24-1 to TRBJ1-1; possibly TRBD1 for D (6 bases). The CDR3 is 13 amino acids. Trimming cost V 7 bases and J 1 base, with 9 bases left between them. Germline V gene data show CDR1 as KGHDR and CDR2 as SFDVKD. In nucleotides, the CDR3 is TGTGCCACCAGAGACAGGACGAACACTGAAGCTTTCTTT. This codes for CATRDRTNTEAFF.

The chain recombines TRBV24-1 with TRBJ2-5; tentatively, D is TRBD2 (5 bases). CDR3 length equals 14 residues. Trimming took off 5 bases at V and 5 bases at J, with 14 bases between the two ends. CDR1 and CDR2 (germline): KGHDR, SFDVKD. The CDR3 region is CATSVSSEAETQYF. The CDR3 DNA is TGTGCCACCAGTGTGAGTAGCGAGGCGGAGACCCAGTACTTC.

The CDR3 DNA is TGTGCCAGCAGTTTGGCCGGGACAGTTAAAAAGTTCTTC. This codes for CASSLAGTVKKFF. The chain uses TRBV12-3 or TRBV12-4 and TRBJ2-1; 7 bases match TRBD1. V lost 3 bases, J lost 14 bases, and 10 bases stayed unmatched. CDR3 length: 13 residues.

The rearrangement uses TRBV2 and TRBJ1-1, with TRBD1 matching 8 bases. The CDR3 consists of 14 residues. CDR1 and CDR2 (germline): SNHLY, FYNNEI. With V trimmed by 5 bases and J by 1 base, 3 bases remained unmatched. For the CDR3, the DNA is TGTGCCAGCAGTCAGGGGACAGGGAACACTGAAGCTTTCTTT. The encoded protein is CASSQGTGNTEAFF.

This chain uses TRBV24-1 with TRBJ1-5; possible D gene TRBD1, 6 bases. The CDR3 consists of 13 residues. V was shortened by 6 bases and J by 6 bases, with 11 bases between the two germline ends. Germline CDR1 is KGHDR and CDR2 is SFDVKD. The CDR3: CATSTGGGQPQHF. The CDR3 DNA reads TGTGCCACCAGTACGGGAGGGGGTCAGCCCCAGCATTTT.

The chain combines TRBV30 with TRBJ2-1; 7 nucleotides match TRBD2. Per the germline V gene, CDR1 is GTSNPN and CDR2 is SVGIG (reference sequence). The CDR3 sequence is 12 residues long. The J segment lost 10 bases and the V segment lost 2 bases, leaving 5 bases of the junction unmatched. CDR3: CAWSWAGDEQFF. The DNA of the CDR3 is TGTGCCTGGAGTTGGGCGGGGGACGAGCAGTTCTTC.

V gene TRBV30 combines with J gene TRBJ1-6, with no clear D. Germline V gene lookup returns CDR1 GTSNPN and CDR2 SVGIG (reference sequence). This CDR3 has 17 residues. Trimming shortened V by 0 bases and J by 0 bases, and 12 bases separated the two germline ends. DNA for the CDR3: TGTGCCTGGAGTGTACGTCCGCCTAGCTCCTATAATTCACCCCTCCACTTT. Its protein is CAWSVRPPSSYNSPLHF.

The V gene is TRBV9, the J gene TRBJ2-1; D gene unclear. The V end lost 4 bases, the J end lost 4 bases, and 18 bases lay between the germline ends. The CDR3 runs 16 residues. CDR1 and CDR2 (germline): SGDLS, YYNGEE. CDR3 loop: CASSRVPGQTYNEQFF. The CDR3 DNA reads as TGTGCCAGCAGCCGAGTCCCGGGTCAAACTTACAATGAGCAGTTCTTC.

The chain couples TRBV25-1 to TRBJ1-1; D is unresolved. The CDR3 is made up of 13 amino acids. V gave up 5 bases and J gave up 1 base, with 8 bases separating them. Germline CDR1 is MGHDK and CDR2 is SYGVNS. DNA for the CDR3: TGTGCCAGCAGTTCTCCCTCGAACACTGAAGCTTTCTTT. Protein: CASSSPSNTEAFF.

This clone was seen once. This sequence joins TRBV23-1 and TRBJ2-6; 10 bases fit TRBD1. TRBV23-1 is an ORF, and what it does is uncertain. This CDR3 has 18 amino acids. Trimming took 2 bases from V and 0 from J; bases not matched to a gene: 4. CDR3 in amino acids: CASSQPDRGHSGANVLTF. CDR3 sequence (DNA): TGCGCCAGCAGTCAACCCGACAGGGGGCACTCTGGGGCCAACGTCCTGACTTTC.

The V gene is TRBV19, the J gene TRBJ1-6, with a weak D call TRBD1 (5 bases). The V end lost 6 bases, the J end lost 6 bases, and 15 bases lay between the germline ends. The CDR3 sequence is 15 residues long. The V gene's germline CDR1 is LNHDA and CDR2 SQIVND (reference sequence). CDR3 loop: CASRDSVRGNSPLHF. The CDR3 nucleotides read TGTGCCAGTAGAGACAGCGTAAGGGGTAATTCACCCCTCCACTTT. The full variable domain, its missing parts supplied by reference TRBV19 and TRBJ1-6, is DGGITQSPKYLFRKEGQNVTLSCEQNLNHDAMYWYRQDPGQGLRLIYYSQIVNDFQKGDIAEGYSVSREKKESFPLTVTSAQKNPTAFYLCASRDSVRGNSPLHFGNGTRLTVT.

The chain is built from TRBV5-1 and TRBJ1-4; maybe TRBD1 (5 bases). The length of the CDR3 is 16 residues. With 4 bases removed from V and 0 bases from J, the gap between germline ends came to 13 bases. Germline CDR1 SGHRS, CDR2 YFSETQ. The CDR3 sequence: CASSTSGDPTNEKLFF. The CDR3 coding sequence is TGCGCCAGCAGCACAAGCGGGGACCCAACTAATGAAAAACTGTTTTTT.

CDR3 sequence (DNA): TGTGCCAGCAGTGAACCGTTGAAGTATGGTGGCAGGGGGAAACCTGGGGCCAACGTCCTGACTTTC. It specifies CASSEPLKYGGRGKPGANVLTF. This chain connects TRBV2 to TRBJ2-6; 7 bases align to TRBD1. Germline CDR1 and CDR2: SNHLY and FYNNEI. V shed 2 bases and J 2 bases; nucleotides not matched to a gene: 21. The CDR3 is 22 amino acids.

This sequence joins TRBV6-5 and TRBJ2-5; 7 bases agree with TRBD2. Per germline, CDR1 MNHEY and CDR2 SVGAGI. The length of the CDR3 is 13 residues. J was trimmed by 5 bases and V by 6 bases; bases with no gene match: 6. The CDR3 nucleotides read TGTGCCAGCAGCATAGCGGGTTTGGAGACCCAGTACTTC. Protein sequence: CASSIAGLETQYF.

The chain combines TRBV2 with TRBJ2-7, with 7 nucleotides matching TRBD1. The germline V gene encodes CDR1 SNHLY and CDR2 FYNNEI. After removal of 2 bases from V and 7 bases from J, the junction contained 11 bases not matched to a gene. The CDR3 length is 15 residues. The CDR3 DNA follows: TGTGCCAGCAGTGAATCGACAGGGAGAGTGGGAGAGCAGTACTTC. Amino acid sequence: CASSESTGRVGEQYF.

The chain has TRBV4-1 and TRBJ2-3; no firm D call. Germline V gives CDR1 MGHRA, CDR2 YSYEKL. There are 15 residues in the CDR3. Trimming cost V 1 base and J 11 bases, with 19 bases left between them. In DNA form, the CDR3 reads TGCGCCAGCAGCCAAGTAAGAGAGCCCGGCGGTGGGCAGTATTTT. Its translation: CASSQVREPGGGQYF.

This chain links TRBV19 with TRBJ1-1, with TRBD1 matching over 9 bases. V was pared by 6 bases and J by 6 bases, with 14 bases of the junction left unmatched. CDR1 is LNHDA, CDR2 SQIVND, per germline (reference sequence). The CDR3 extends over 16 amino acids. DNA of the CDR3: TGTGCCAGTAGGGATCCGGGACAGGGATGGGGCGCTGAAGCTTTCTTT. Its translation is CASRDPGQGWGAEAFF.

The J gene is TRBJ1-5, the V gene TRBV4-1, with 7 bases identical to TRBD1. J gave up 4 bases and V 4 bases, and 1 base lay outside the gene matches. The germline CDR1 and CDR2 sequences are MGHRA and YSYEKL. The CDR3 has 13 residues. The CDR3 sequence: CASSPGQNQPQHF. The DNA of the CDR3 is TGCGCCAGCAGCCCGGGACAGAATCAGCCCCAGCATTTT.

The CDR3 DNA reads TGTGCCAGCAGTAGCCAGGGCCCCTACAATGAGCAGTTCTTC. As protein: CASSSQGPYNEQFF. This chain joins TRBV2 and TRBJ2-1; tentatively, D is TRBD1 (5 bases). The length of the CDR3 is 14 residues. V was clipped by 5 bases and J by 2 bases, with 10 bases between them. Germline-derived CDR1 and CDR2 are SNHLY and FYNNEI.

The chain has TRBV5-1 and TRBJ1-2; D perhaps matches TRBD1 (6 bases). Germline CDR1 SGHRS, CDR2 YFSETQ. V lost 0 bases and J 0 bases, leaving 12 bases between the germline ends. The CDR3 length is 16 residues. The CDR3 region is CASSLGGGAANYGYTF. As DNA, the CDR3 is TGCGCCAGCAGCTTGGGCGGGGGCGCCGCTAACTATGGCTACACCTTC.

J is TRBJ2-1 and V is TRBV7-7, with TRBD2 matching 9 bases. The germline gives CDR1 SSHAT, CDR2 FNYEAQ (reference sequence). The CDR3 sequence is 16 residues long. Trimming at V came to 5 bases and at J to 3 bases, leaving 8 bases not matched to a gene. The chain's CDR3 is CASSPLAGGLYNEQFF. The CDR3, as DNA: TGTGCCAGCAGCCCCCTCGCGGGGGGGCTCTACAATGAGCAGTTCTTC.

This clone came up a few times. This chain uses TRBV19 with TRBJ1-4; 8 bases match TRBD1. Germline CDR1 LNHDA, CDR2 SQIVND (reference sequence). The CDR3 extends over 15 amino acids. The J segment lost 4 bases and the V segment lost 4 bases, leaving 5 bases of the junction unmatched. The CDR3 DNA reads TGTGCCAGTAGTACTTGGGGACAGGATAATGAAAAACTGTTTTTT. It specifies CASSTWGQDNEKLFF.

This chain connects TRBV3-1 (or the pseudogene TRBV3-2) to TRBJ1-6, with D unclear. The germline V gene has CDR1 LGHDT and CDR2 YNNKEL (reference sequence). The length of the CDR3 is 15 residues. V was pared by 6 bases and J by 0 bases, with 9 bases between. The chain's CDR3 is CASRKGSSYNSPLHF. Written as DNA, the CDR3 is TGTGCCAGCAGGAAAGGGAGCTCCTATAATTCACCCCTCCACTTT.

V gene TRBV5-1 combines with J gene TRBJ2-3; 11 bases match TRBD2. The ends lost 6 bases at V and 3 bases at J; junction bases unmatched: 9. Germline V lookup: CDR1 SGHRS, CDR2 YFSETQ. The CDR3 has 16 amino acids. The CDR3 region is CASTPTSGGITDTQYF. CDR3 DNA: TGCGCCAGCACTCCCACTAGCGGGGGCATAACAGATACGCAGTATTTT.

This sequence joins TRBV14 and TRBJ1-4, with D unclear. Between the trimmed V and J ends, which lost 0 bases and 10 bases, there was a span of 9 bases. The CDR3 loop spans 13 amino acids. Germline V gene lookup returns CDR1 SGHDN and CDR2 FVKESK. CDR3 protein: CASSQDGMGKLFF. The CDR3 nucleotides are TGTGCCAGCAGCCAAGACGGGATGGGAAAACTGTTTTTT. Drawing the rest from reference TRBV14 and TRBJ1-4, the complete variable domain is EAGVTQFPSHSVIEKGQTVTLRCDPISGHDNLYWYRRVMGKEIKFLLHFVKESKQDESGMPNNRFLAERTGGTYSTLKVQPAELEDSGVYFCASSQDGMGKLFFGSGTQLSVL.

J is TRBJ2-5 and V is TRBV5-1, with 7 bases lining up with TRBD1. CDR3 length: 16 amino acids. Unmatched junction bases numbered 14, after V lost 4 bases and J lost 5 bases. Germline CDR1 is SGHRS and CDR2 is YFSETQ. The CDR3 protein is CASSLTGQATGETQYF. For the CDR3, the DNA is TGCGCCAGCAGCCTGACTGGACAGGCAACGGGGGAGACCCAGTACTTC.

Ten or more counts support this clone. The genes are TRBV18 and TRBJ1-1; TRBD1 matches 9 bases. This CDR3 region has 16 residues. Germline values: CDR1 KGHSH, CDR2 LQKENI. V lost 3 bases to trimming and J lost 5 bases; unmatched junction nucleotides: 10. For the CDR3, the DNA is TGTGCCAGCTCACCTTTACAGGGGGCAGAATGGACTGAAGCTTTCTTT. It yields the protein CASSPLQGAEWTEAFF.

This sequence joins TRBV27 and TRBJ2-3; no definite D call. This CDR3 has 13 residues. The V and J ends lost 8 bases and 1 base respectively, with 10 bases between them. Germline lookup yields CDR1 MNHEY and CDR2 SMNVEV (reference sequence). This CDR3 is CASAVAGTDTQYF. Written as DNA, the CDR3 is TGTGCCAGCGCGGTGGCTGGCACAGATACGCAGTATTTT.